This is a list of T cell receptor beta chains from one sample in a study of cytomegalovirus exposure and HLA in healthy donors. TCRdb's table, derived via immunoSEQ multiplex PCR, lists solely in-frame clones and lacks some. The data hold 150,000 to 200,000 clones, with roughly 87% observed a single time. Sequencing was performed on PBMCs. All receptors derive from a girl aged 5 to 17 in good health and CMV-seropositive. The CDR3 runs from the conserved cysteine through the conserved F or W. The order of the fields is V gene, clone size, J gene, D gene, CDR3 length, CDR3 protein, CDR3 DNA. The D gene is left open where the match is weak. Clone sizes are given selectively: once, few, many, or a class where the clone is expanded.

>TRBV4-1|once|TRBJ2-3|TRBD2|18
CASSQDRGTSEREDTQYF
TGCGCCAGCAGCCAAGATCGGGGGACTAGCGAGAGGGAAGATACGCAGTATTTT
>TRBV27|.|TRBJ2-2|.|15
CASSLREQATGELFF
TGTGCCAGCAGTTTACGCGAGCAAGCCACCGGGGAGCTGTTTTTT
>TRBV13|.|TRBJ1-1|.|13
CASSLRGNTEAFF
TGTGCCAGCAGCTTAAGGGGGAACACTGAAGCTTTCTTT
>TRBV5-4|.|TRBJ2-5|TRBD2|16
CASSPPGGGAGETQYF
TGTGCCAGCAGCCCACCGGGCGGGGGGGCCGGGGAGACCCAGTACTTC
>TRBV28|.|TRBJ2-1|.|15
CASSRTSMTNNEQFF
TGTGCCAGCAGTCGCACTAGCATGACCAACAATGAGCAGTTCTTC
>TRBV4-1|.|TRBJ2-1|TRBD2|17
CASSQGRRGGVYNEQFF
TGCGCCAGCAGCCAAGGTCGGCGGGGGGGCGTGTACAATGAGCAGTTCTTC
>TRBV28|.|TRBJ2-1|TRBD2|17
CASSLWGAAGGPGEQFF
TGTGCCAGCAGTTTATGGGGGGCAGCGGGAGGGCCGGGGGAGCAGTTCTTC
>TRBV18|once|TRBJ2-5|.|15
CASSPRQAAQETQYF
TGTGCCAGCTCACCACGGCAGGCAGCTCAAGAGACCCAGTACTTC
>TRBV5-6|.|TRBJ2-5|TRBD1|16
CASSYIRDRGLETQYF
TGTGCCAGCAGTTACATCCGGGACAGGGGGCTGGAGACCCAGTACTTC
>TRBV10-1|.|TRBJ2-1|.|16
CASSESSDMIYNEQFF
TGCGCCAGCAGTGAGTCGAGTGATATGATCTACAATGAGCAGTTCTTC
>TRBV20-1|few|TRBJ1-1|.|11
CSARGATEAFF
TGCAGTGCTAGAGGGGCGACTGAAGCTTTCTTT
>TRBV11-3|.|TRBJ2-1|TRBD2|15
CASSFSAGGYNEQFF
TGTGCCAGCAGCTTCTCGGCGGGGGGATACAATGAGCAGTTCTTC
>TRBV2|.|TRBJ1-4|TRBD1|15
CASSGQGQPNEKLFF
TGTGCCAGCAGTGGGCAGGGACAGCCTAATGAAAAACTGTTTTTT
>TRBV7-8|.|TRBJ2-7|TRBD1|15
CASSFTGADSYEQYF
TGTGCCAGCAGCTTTACAGGGGCCGATTCCTACGAGCAGTACTTC